The sequence of this TCR beta chain was determined in a study of beta chain features in type 1 diabetes. Trimming shortened V by 2 bases and J by 1 base, and 8 bases separated the two germline ends. CDR3 length: 14 amino acids. In germline, CDR1 is KGHSH, CDR2 LQKENI. Study-wide results and caveats: Compared to healthy donors, patients appeared to have naive, central memory and Treg TCRB repertoires that were more alike. Moderately but significantly shorter TCRB CDR3s were found in Type 1 diabetes patients in all four CD4+ subsets.

Note on this clone: Its antigen is currently unknown. The same CDR3 arises from other DNA sequences in this sample as well.

cDNA synthesis used the whole RNA isolate, giving expressed TCRB sequences. The table came from immunoSEQ multiplex PCR; TCRdb's copy has only in-frame clones and leaves some out. The sample holds 680,000 or so clones, around 15% seen once. The sequence was obtained from a man between 18 and 35 years old with type 1 diabetes. V usage is TRBV18 and J usage is TRBJ1-1; D unresolved. Specimen: naive CD4+ T cells from blood. CDR3 in amino acids: CASSPREGNTEAFF. The CDR3 bases are TGTGCCAGCTCACCAAGAGAAGGGAACACTGAAGCTTTCTTT.